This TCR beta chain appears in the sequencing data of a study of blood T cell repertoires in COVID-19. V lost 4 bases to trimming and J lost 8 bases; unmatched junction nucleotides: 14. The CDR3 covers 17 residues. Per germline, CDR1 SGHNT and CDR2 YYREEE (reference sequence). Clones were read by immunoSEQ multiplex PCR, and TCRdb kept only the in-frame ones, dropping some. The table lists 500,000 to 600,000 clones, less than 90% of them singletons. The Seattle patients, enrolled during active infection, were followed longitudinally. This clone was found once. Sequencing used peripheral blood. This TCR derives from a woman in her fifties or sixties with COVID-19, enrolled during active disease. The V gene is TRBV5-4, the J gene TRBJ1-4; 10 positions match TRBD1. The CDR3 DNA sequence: TGTGCCAGCAGCCGCCGGGACAGGGGAGCATCGACCGAAAAACTGTTTTTT. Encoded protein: CASSRRDRGASTEKLFF.